These 21 T cell receptor beta chains were sequenced from one sample in a study of regulatory T cells in long-lasting Graves disease. Regarding time point: persistent/refractory GD, antithyroid drugs over 5 years with positive TRAb. Extracted RNA from PBMCs served as the source of the TCR library. iRepertoire HTBI primers and Arm-PCR of CDR3 regions built TCR beta libraries. TCRdb called the multiplex PCR reads again in MiXCR, with one record for every CDR3 protein. The top ten clones hold 42% of a sample with about 660,000 distinct CDR3 sequences, around 32% of them seen once. Specimen: peripheral blood mononuclear cells (PBMCs), collected when the disease was refractory, from a patient treated with antithyroid drugs. Receptor source: a female donor with Graves disease.

V usage is TRBV29-1 and J usage is TRBJ1-1; no reliable D call. Germline CDR1 and CDR2: SQVTM and ANQGSEA. V was trimmed by 6 bases and J by 9 bases, leaving 14 bases between them. This CDR3 region has 11 residues. The CDR3 protein is CSVQRQDKAFF. In DNA form, the CDR3 reads TGCAGCGTCCAGAGGCAGGATAAAGCTTTCTTT.

Only a few counts were recorded for this clonotype. This chain joins TRBV20-1 and TRBJ1-5; D is uncertain. Germline loops: CDR1 DFQATT, CDR2 SNEGSKA (reference sequence). The V and J ends lost 3 bases and 0 bases respectively, with 9 bases between them. This CDR3 is built from 14 residues. This CDR3 reads CSASTAHSNQPQHF. DNA of the CDR3: TGCAGTGCTAGTACAGCCCATAGCAATCAGCCCCAGCATTTT.

This clonotype occurred a few times. The chain employs TRBV5-6 and TRBJ2-2, with 7 bases that match TRBD1. V trimming: 4 bases; J trimming: 5 bases; junction bases outside the gene matches: 8. The CDR3 totals 15 residues. Germline assignment: CDR1 SGHDT and CDR2 YYEEEE. The CDR3 is CASSAPIRGTGELFF. CDR3 nucleotide sequence: TGTGCCAGCAGCGCCCCGATCAGGGGGACCGGGGAGCTGTTTTTT.

Only a few counts were recorded for this clonotype. V usage is TRBV6-1 and J usage is TRBJ1-1; D gene uncertain. Germline V gene lookup returns CDR1 MNHNS and CDR2 SASEGT. The CDR3 contains 10 residues. The germline V and J ends were trimmed by 7 bases and 5 bases, with 5 bases remaining between them. CDR3: CASIATEAFF. CDR3 DNA sequence: TGTGCCAGCATCGCTACTGAAGCTTTCTTT.

This clonotype was seen more than once but under ten times. The V call is TRBV12-3 or TRBV12-4, the J call TRBJ1-5, with 7 positions matching TRBD1. The CDR3 extends over 15 amino acids. The junction had 7 bases not matched to a gene; V was cut back by 6 bases and J by 2 bases. The CDR3 reads CASRTGIPRNQPQHF. In DNA form, the CDR3 reads TGTGCCAGCAGGACAGGGATCCCGCGCAATCAGCCCCAGCATTTT.

The chain carries TRBV6-5 and TRBJ1-1, with 8 bases that match TRBD1. Looked up from germline, CDR1 is MNHEY and CDR2 is SVGAGI. V lost 2 bases and J lost 7; bases outside the gene matches: 6. The CDR3 has 14 amino acids. The chain's CDR3 is CASSYLPDRVEAFF. CDR3 DNA sequence: TGTGCCAGCAGTTACCTACCGGACAGGGTTGAAGCTTTCTTT.

This clonotype has ten or more counts. The rearrangement links TRBV2 to TRBJ1-6; 11 nucleotides match TRBD1. Germline CDR1 reads SNHLY; CDR2 reads FYNNEI. The CDR3 covers 16 residues. J gave up 9 bases and V 8 bases, and 12 bases lay outside the gene matches. CDR3 nucleotides: TGTGCCAGCGGAACCGGACAGGGGGCCACTATTTCACCCCTCCACTTT. This encodes CASGTGQGATISPLHF.

This clonotype was observed at least ten times. The chain combines TRBV6-1 with TRBJ1-2; D gene uncertain. Germline assignment: CDR1 MNHNS and CDR2 SASEGT. V gave up 2 bases and J gave up 5 bases, with 9 bases separating them. The CDR3 sequence is 13 residues long. The CDR3 DNA sequence: TGTGCCAGCAGTGAATCAGCCTTGTATGGCTACACCTTC. This translates into CASSESALYGYTF.

The sample holds many counts of this clonotype. The V gene is TRBV2, the J gene TRBJ2-7, with 11 bases lining up with TRBD2. The V segment lost 2 bases and the J segment 3 bases; nucleotides outside the gene matches: 3. The CDR3 runs 15 residues. Germline values: CDR1 SNHLY, CDR2 FYNNEI. Written as DNA, the CDR3 is TGTGCCAGCAGTGAAACTAGCGGGAGTGTCTACGAGCAGTACTTC. Translation gives CASSETSGSVYEQYF.

There are a few counts of this clonotype. The CDR3 DNA is TGTGCCAGCAGTTACTGGACAGGGGTTAACTACGAGCAGTACTTC. This translates into CASSYWTGVNYEQYF. The gene calls are TRBV6-5 and TRBJ2-5, with 9 bases fitting TRBD1. The DNA end is more similar to TRBJ2-7, so the J call may be wrong. The CDR3 loop spans 15 amino acids. The germline V gene encodes CDR1 MNHEY and CDR2 SVGAGI.

The V call is TRBV7-2, the J call TRBJ1-4; D unresolved. V lost 0 bases to trimming and J lost 11 bases, with 4 bases between them. This CDR3 is 11 amino acids long. CDR1 and CDR2 from the germline V gene are SGHTA and FQGNSA. This CDR3 is CASSLAGKLFF. In DNA form, the CDR3 reads TGTGCCAGCAGCTTAGCTGGGAAACTGTTTTTT. The full variable domain, its missing parts supplied by reference TRBV7-2 and TRBJ1-4, is GAGVSQSPSNKVTEKGKDVELRCDPISGHTALYWYRQSLGQGLEFLIYFQGNSAPDKSGLPSDRFSAERTGGSVSTLTIQRTQQEDSAVYLCASSLAGKLFFGSGTQLSVL.

This clonotype is a singleton in its sample. A far larger clone is just one base off, so this is likely a read error. The CDR3 end shows no conserved phenylalanine or tryptophan, and so a read error is likely. The chain joins TRBV6-1 to TRBJ1-1, with D hard to call. The CDR3 length is 15 residues. Germline CDR1 is MNHNS and CDR2 is SASEGT. Trimming removed 6 bases at V and 1 base at J, with 15 bases between. CDR3 protein: CASSYPTGRNTEAFV. CDR3 in DNA: TGTGCCAGCAGCTACCCGACCGGGCGGAACACTGAAGCTTTCGTT.

This clonotype came up many times. The chain employs TRBV28 and TRBJ1-2; 7 bases agree with TRBD1. Losses at the gene ends were 2 bases for V and 4 bases for J; bases not matched to a gene: 4. The CDR3 sequence is 14 residues long. The V gene's germline CDR1 is MDHEN and CDR2 SYDVKM. CDR3 DNA: TGTGCCAGCAGTTTACCCGACAGGGTCTATGGCTACACCTTC. It encodes CASSLPDRVYGYTF.

This clonotype was seen a single time. The V call is TRBV7-9, the J call TRBJ1-1; a possible D gene is TRBD1 (5 bases). The CDR3 length is 14 residues. The V gene's germline CDR1 is SEHNR and CDR2 FQNEAQ (reference sequence). With 5 bases removed from V and 8 bases from J, the gap between germline ends came to 18 bases. The CDR3 spells CASSISRGGPEAFF. CDR3 DNA sequence: TGTGCCAGCAGCATCTCGAGGGGCGGTCCGGAAGCTTTCTTT. The full variable domain, completed using reference TRBV7-9 and TRBJ1-1, is DTGVSQNPRHKITKRGQNVTFRCDPISEHNRLYWYRQTLGQGPEFLTYFQNEAQLEKSRLLSDRFSAERPKGSFSTLEIQRTEQGDSAMYLCASSISRGGPEAFFGQGTRLTVV.

This clonotype showed up just a few times. The rearrangement links TRBV7-2 to TRBJ1-2; D possibly corresponds to TRBD1 (6 bases). Between the trimmed V and J ends, which lost 5 bases and 1 base, there was a span of 17 bases. CDR3 length equals 16 residues. The germline V gene encodes CDR1 SGHTA and CDR2 FQGNSA. CDR3 bases: TGTGCCAGCAGCCCCCTGCGGACAGCGAGTAACTATGGCTACACCTTC. Its translation is CASSPLRTASNYGYTF.

V is TRBV28 and J is TRBJ1-5; 12 positions agree with TRBD1. The CDR3 length is 17 residues. The ends lost 5 bases at V and 0 bases at J; junction bases unmatched: 5. The germline CDR1 and CDR2 sequences are MDHEN and SYDVKM. The CDR3 sequence: CASSLGQGAYSNQPQHF. The CDR3 coding sequence is TGTGCCAGCAGTCTGGGACAGGGGGCGTATAGCAATCAGCCCCAGCATTTT.

The gene calls are TRBV28 and TRBJ2-2; perhaps D is TRBD1 or TRBD2 (5 bases each). Trimming removed 6 bases at V and 6 bases at J, with 20 bases between. This CDR3 is built from 16 residues. The V gene's germline CDR1 is MDHEN and CDR2 SYDVKM. The CDR3, as DNA: TGTGCCAGCAGAGACGCCGGGGCCGGTAATTCCGGGGAGCTGTTTTTT. Translated: CASRDAGAGNSGELFF.

V is TRBV20-1 and J is TRBJ2-7; weak D call: TRBD1 (6 bases). Germline-derived CDR1 and CDR2 are DFQATT and SNEGSKA (reference sequence). This CDR3 has 13 amino acids. Deletions cut 2 bases from V and 1 base from J, with 9 bases between. The chain's CDR3 is CSARRQDSYEQYF. Written as DNA, the CDR3 is TGCAGTGCTAGACGACAGGATTCCTACGAGCAGTACTTC.

This clonotype was seen a few times. The chain has TRBV7-3 and TRBJ1-2; D remains unclear. V lost 5 bases, J lost 6 bases, and 16 bases lay in between. The CDR3 has 14 residues. Germline values: CDR1 SGHTA, CDR2 FQGTGA. The CDR3 sequence: CASSLAGRNDGYTF. The CDR3 region has the DNA TGTGCCAGCAGCCTCGCTGGGCGGAATGATGGCTACACCTTC.

The rearrangement uses TRBV12-3 or TRBV12-4 and TRBJ2-5; a weak D match, TRBD2 (6 bases). The CDR3 has 14 residues. The V gene lost 7 bases and the J gene lost 4 bases, with 16 bases spanning the gap. This CDR3 is CASTLTERAETQYF. In nucleotides, the CDR3 is TGTGCCAGCACCCTTACAGAGCGGGCAGAGACCCAGTACTTC.

As to this clonotype: Since a much larger clone is just one base distant, this may be a read error. V and J are TRBV2 and TRBJ1-4; D not resolved. The germline V and J ends were trimmed by 3 bases and 12 bases, with 17 bases remaining between them. Germline lookup yields CDR1 SNHLY and CDR2 FYNNEI. This CDR3 has 14 residues. The CDR3 region is CASSESLAGEELFF. CDR3 DNA sequence: TGTGCCAGCAGTGAGAGCCTCGCCGGAGAAGAACTGTTTTTT.